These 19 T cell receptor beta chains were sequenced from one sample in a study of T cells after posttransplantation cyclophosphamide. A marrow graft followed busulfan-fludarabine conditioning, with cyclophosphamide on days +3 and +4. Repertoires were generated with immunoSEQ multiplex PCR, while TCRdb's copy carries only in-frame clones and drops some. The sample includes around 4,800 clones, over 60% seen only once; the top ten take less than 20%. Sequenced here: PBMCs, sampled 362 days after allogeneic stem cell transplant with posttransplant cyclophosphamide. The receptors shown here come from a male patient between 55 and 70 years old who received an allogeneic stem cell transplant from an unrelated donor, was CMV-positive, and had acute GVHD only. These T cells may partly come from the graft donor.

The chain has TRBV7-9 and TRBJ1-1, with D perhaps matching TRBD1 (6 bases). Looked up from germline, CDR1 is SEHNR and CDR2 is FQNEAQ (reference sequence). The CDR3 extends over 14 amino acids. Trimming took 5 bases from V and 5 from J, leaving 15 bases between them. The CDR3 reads CASSPAGVGTEAFF. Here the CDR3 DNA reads TGTGCCAGCAGCCCTGCAGGGGTGGGAACTGAAGCTTTCTTT.

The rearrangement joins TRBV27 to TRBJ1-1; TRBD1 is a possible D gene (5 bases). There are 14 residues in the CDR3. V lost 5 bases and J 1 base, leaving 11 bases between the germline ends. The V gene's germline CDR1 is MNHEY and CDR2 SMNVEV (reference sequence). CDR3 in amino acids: CASSPRTSNTEAFF. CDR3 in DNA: TGTGCCAGCAGTCCTCGGACATCGAACACTGAAGCTTTCTTT.

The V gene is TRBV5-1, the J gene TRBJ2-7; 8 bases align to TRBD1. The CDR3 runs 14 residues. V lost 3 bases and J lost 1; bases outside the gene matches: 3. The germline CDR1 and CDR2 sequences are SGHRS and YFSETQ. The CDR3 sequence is CASSSRDRSYEQYF. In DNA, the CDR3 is TGCGCCAGCAGCTCTCGGGACAGGTCCTACGAGCAGTACTTC. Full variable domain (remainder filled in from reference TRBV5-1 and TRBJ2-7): KAGVTQTPRYLIKTRGQQVTLSCSPISGHRSVSWYQQTPGQGLQFLFEYFSETQRNKGNFPGRFSGRQFSNSRSEMNVSTLELGDSALYLCASSSRDRSYEQYFGPGTRLTVT.

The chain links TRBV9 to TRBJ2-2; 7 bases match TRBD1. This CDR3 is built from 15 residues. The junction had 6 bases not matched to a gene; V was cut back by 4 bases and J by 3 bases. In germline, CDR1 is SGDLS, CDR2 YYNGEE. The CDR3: CASSPPGTDTGELFF. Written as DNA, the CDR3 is TGTGCCAGCAGCCCCCCCGGGACAGACACCGGGGAGCTGTTTTTT. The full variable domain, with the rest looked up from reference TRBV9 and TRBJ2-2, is DSGVTQTPKHLITATGQRVTLRCSPRSGDLSVYWYQQSLDQGLQFLIQYYNGEERAKGNILERFSAQQFPDLHSELNLSSLELGDSALYFCASSPPGTDTGELFFGEGSRLTVL.

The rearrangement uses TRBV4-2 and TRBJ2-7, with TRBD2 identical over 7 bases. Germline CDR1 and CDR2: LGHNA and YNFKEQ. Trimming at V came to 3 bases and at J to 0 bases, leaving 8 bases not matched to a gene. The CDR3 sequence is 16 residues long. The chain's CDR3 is CASSHKGGGISYEQYF. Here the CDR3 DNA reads TGTGCCAGCAGCCATAAGGGCGGGGGAATCTCCTACGAGCAGTACTTC.

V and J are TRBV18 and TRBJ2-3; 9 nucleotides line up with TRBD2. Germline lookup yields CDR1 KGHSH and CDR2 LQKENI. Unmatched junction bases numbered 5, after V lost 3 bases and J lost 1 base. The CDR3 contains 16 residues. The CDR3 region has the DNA TGTGCCAGCTCACCGGGACTAGCAATTGGCACAGATACGCAGTATTTT. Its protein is CASSPGLAIGTDTQYF.

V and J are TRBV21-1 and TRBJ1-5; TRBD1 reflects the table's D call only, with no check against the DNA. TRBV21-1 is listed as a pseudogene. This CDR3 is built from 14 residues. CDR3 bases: TGTGCCAGCAACCGGACAGATAGCAATCAGCCCCAGCATTTT. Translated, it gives CASNRTDSNQPQHF.

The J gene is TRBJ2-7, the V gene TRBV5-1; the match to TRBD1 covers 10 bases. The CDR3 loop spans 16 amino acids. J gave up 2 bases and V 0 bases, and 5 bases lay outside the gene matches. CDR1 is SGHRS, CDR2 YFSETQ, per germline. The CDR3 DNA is TGCGCCAGCAGCTTGGGGCAGGGACAGGGGCCCTACGAGCAGTACTTC. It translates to CASSLGQGQGPYEQYF.

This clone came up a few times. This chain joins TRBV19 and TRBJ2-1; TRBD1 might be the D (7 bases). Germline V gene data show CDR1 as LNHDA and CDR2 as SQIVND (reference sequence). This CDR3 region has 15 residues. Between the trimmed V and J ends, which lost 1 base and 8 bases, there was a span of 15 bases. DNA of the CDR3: TGTGCCAGTAGTATAGCAGGGGGGCCCTTGGATGAGCAGTTCTTC. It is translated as CASSIAGGPLDEQFF.

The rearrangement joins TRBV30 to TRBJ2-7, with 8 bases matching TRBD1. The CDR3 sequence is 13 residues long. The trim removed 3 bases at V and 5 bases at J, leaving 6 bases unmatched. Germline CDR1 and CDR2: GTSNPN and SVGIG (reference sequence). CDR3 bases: TGTGCCTGGAGAGAGGACAGGGCCAACGAGCAGTACTTC. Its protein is CAWREDRANEQYF.

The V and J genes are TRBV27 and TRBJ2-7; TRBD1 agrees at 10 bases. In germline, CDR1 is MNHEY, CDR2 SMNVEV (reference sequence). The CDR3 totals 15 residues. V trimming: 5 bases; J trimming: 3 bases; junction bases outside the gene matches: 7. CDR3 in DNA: TGTGCCAGCAGTACGCAGGGACAGGGGATCTACGAGCAGTACTTC. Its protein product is CASSTQGQGIYEQYF.

Written as DNA, the CDR3 is TGTGCCAGCAGCTTAGGAGCTAGCGGCGGACTAGCCAAAAACATTCAGTACTTC. Its translation is CASSLGASGGLAKNIQYF. V gene TRBV7-9 combines with J gene TRBJ2-4; TRBD2 matches 7 bases. J gave up 0 bases and V 1 base, and 9 bases lay outside the gene matches. Germline CDR1 and CDR2: SEHNR and FQNEAQ (reference sequence). This CDR3 comprises 18 residues.

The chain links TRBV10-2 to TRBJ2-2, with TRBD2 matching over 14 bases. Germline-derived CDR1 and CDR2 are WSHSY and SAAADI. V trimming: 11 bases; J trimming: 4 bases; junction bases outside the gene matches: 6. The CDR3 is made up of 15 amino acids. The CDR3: CAGGLAGVGTGELFF. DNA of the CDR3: TGCGCCGGGGGACTAGCGGGAGTCGGCACCGGGGAGCTGTTTTTT.

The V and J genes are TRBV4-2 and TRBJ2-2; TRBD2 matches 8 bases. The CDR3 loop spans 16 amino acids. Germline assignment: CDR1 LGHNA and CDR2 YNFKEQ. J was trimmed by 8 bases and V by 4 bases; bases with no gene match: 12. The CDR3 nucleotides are TGTGCCAGCAGCCCCGGGGGGGGGACCTTTCCAGGGGAGCTGTTTTTT. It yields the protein CASSPGGGTFPGELFF.

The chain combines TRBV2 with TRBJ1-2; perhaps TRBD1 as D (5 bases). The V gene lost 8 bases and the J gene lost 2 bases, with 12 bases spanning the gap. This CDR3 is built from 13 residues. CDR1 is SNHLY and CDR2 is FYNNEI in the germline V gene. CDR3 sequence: CASGEGWNYGYTF. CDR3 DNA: TGTGCCAGCGGGGAGGGGTGGAACTATGGCTACACCTTC.

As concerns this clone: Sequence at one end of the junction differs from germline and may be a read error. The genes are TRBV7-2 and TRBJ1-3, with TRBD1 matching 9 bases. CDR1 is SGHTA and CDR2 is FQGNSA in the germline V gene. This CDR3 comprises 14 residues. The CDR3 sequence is CASSSPGQGVAGTF. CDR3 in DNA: TGTGCCAGCAGCTCTCCGGGACAGGGTGTCGCGGGGACTTTT. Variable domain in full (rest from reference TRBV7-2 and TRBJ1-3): GAGVSQSPSNKVTEKGKDVELRCDPISGHTALYWYRQSLGQGLEFLIYFQGNSAPDKSGLPSDRFSAERTGGSVSTLTIQRTQQEDSAVYLCASSSPGQGVAGTFGEGSWLTVV.

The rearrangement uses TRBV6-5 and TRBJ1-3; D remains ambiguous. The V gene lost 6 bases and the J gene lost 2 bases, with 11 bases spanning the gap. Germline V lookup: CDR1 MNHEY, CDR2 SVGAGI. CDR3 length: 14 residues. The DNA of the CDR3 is TGTGCCAGCAGCCAAGACTACCCTGGAAACACCATATATTTT. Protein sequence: CASSQDYPGNTIYF.

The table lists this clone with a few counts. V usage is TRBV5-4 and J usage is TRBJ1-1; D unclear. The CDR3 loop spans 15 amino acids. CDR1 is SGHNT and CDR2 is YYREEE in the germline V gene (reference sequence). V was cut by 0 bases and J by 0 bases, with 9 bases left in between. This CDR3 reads CASSLDPGMNTEAFF. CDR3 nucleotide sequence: TGTGCCAGCAGCTTGGATCCGGGAATGAACACTGAAGCTTTCTTT. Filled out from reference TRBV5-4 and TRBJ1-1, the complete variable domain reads ETGVTQSPTHLIKTRGQQVTLRCSSQSGHNTVSWYQQALGQGPQFIFQYYREEENGRGNFPPRFSGLQFPNYSSELNVNALELDDSALYLCASSLDPGMNTEAFFGQGTRLTVV.

CDR3 coding DNA: TGCGCCAGCCATAGCGGAACAGATACGCAGTATTTT. This encodes CASHSGTDTQYF. The V and J genes are TRBV5-1 and TRBJ2-3; D might be TRBD2 (6 bases). The CDR3 runs 12 residues. V lost 7 bases, J lost 3 bases, and 9 bases lay in between. In germline, CDR1 is SGHRS, CDR2 YFSETQ.